These T cell receptor beta chains were read from a single sample in a study of graft-versus-host responses after intestinal transplantation. Data came from immunoSEQ multiplex PCR; TCRdb stores just in-frame clones and leaves some out. Seen here are about 27,000 clones, just under 95% observed once, and the top ten hold about 0.8%. The sequenced sample was PBMCs, obtained roughly 30 days after intestinal transplant. All receptors derive from a human patient who received an intestinal transplant, so some T cells may come from the graft donor. CDR3s include the opening cysteine and the closing phenylalanine or tryptophan. The D gene is left open where the match is weak. The size of a clone is reported for some rows only, either as once, few or many, or as a class for expanded clones.

TGCGCCAGCAGCTTGGGGGGCCTCAACTATGGCTACACCTTC CASSLGGLNYGYTF NA TRBJ1-2 TRBV5-1 NA
TGTGCCAGCAGCCGACGGGACATGGCTAACTATGGCTACACCTTC CASSRRDMANYGYTF NA TRBJ1-2 TRBV9 NA
TGCAGCGTTGAAGAGGCGAACACCGGGGAGCTGTTTTTT CSVEEANTGELFF NA TRBJ2-2 TRBV29-1 NA
TGCGCCAGCAGCCAATCCAGCGGGGAAGCCCTAGCCAAAAACATTCAGTACTTC CASSQSSGEALAKNIQYF TRBD2 TRBJ2-4 TRBV4-1 NA
TGCGCCAGCAGCGGCCGCGAGCAGTACTTC CASSGREQYF NA TRBJ2-7 TRBV23-1 NA
TGTGCCAGCAGGGGACAGGGGGCGAACACCGGGGAGCTGTTTTTT CASRGQGANTGELFF TRBD1 TRBJ2-2 TRBV2 NA
TGTGCCAGCAGCCACGTTGGGCAGGGGGAACAGCCCCAGCATTTT CASSHVGQGEQPQHF TRBD1 TRBJ1-5 TRBV7-9 NA
TGTGCCAGCAGCCCGGGACTAGCAAGGTTCAATGAGCAGTTCTTC CASSPGLARFNEQFF TRBD2 TRBJ2-1 TRBV7-9 NA
TGTGCCAGCAGCTCGGAACCGGGACACATGAGCTCTGGAAACACCATATATTTT CASSSEPGHMSSGNTIYF NA TRBJ1-3 TRBV5-5 NA
TGTGCCAGCAGCTTAGATCGGGGCGGGACCCCACACTACGAGCAGTACTTC CASSLDRGGTPHYEQYF NA TRBJ2-7 TRBV11-3 NA
TGTGCCAGCAGCTGGGGACTAGCGGGACAAGAGACCCAGTACTTC CASSWGLAGQETQYF TRBD2 TRBJ2-5 TRBV5-5 NA
TGTGCCAGCAGCCAAGAAAAGTTTTTAATCTCTGGGGCCAACGTCCTGACTTTC CASSQEKFLISGANVLTF NA TRBJ2-6 TRBV4-2 NA
TGTGCCAGCAGCTTGGGTATTGGAGGGCTCGAGATGGACTACACCTTC CASSLGIGGLEMDYTF NA TRBJ1-2 TRBV5-5 NA
TGTGCCAGCAGCAGCGGAGTTAAGGTGAAGAACACCGGGGAGCTGTTTTTT CASSSGVKVKNTGELFF NA TRBJ2-2 TRBV5-4 NA
TGTGCCAGCAGCTTTCGGGAGGGACACCCCGCCAATGAGCAGTTCTTC CASSFREGHPANEQFF TRBD2 TRBJ2-1 TRBV7-8 NA
TGTGCCAGTAGCGAAAACGGGGCGTTGGGTGGCTACACCTTC CASSENGALGGYTF NA TRBJ1-2 TRBV19 NA
TGCGCCAGCAGCCAAGATCTGGCTAGCGGGGGGTTAATGGAGACCCAGTACTTC CASSQDLASGGLMETQYF TRBD2 TRBJ2-5 TRBV4-3 once
TGTGCCTGGAGTGTACTAGCGGGGATTCAGTACTTC CAWSVLAGIQYF TRBD2 TRBJ2-4 TRBV30 NA